The T cell receptor (beta chain) under discussion was sequenced for a study of radiation and T cells in renal cell carcinoma. Study results and limitations: From baseline, blood top tumor clonotypes peaked at 2 weeks post-radiation. Without pretreatment biopsies, baseline tumor clonotype presence was undetermined.

The method was immunoSEQ multiplex PCR; TCRdb's version includes in-frame clones alone and lacks a portion of them. The data hold around 180,000 clones, with about nine tenths observed a single time. Time point described: blood 4 weeks post-SBRT, at nephrectomy. The treatment denotes: 15 Gy SBRT to primary tumor, nephrectomy 4 weeks later. Nephrectomy followed 15 Gy stereotactic body radiation by 4 weeks. Radiation-treated patients gave blood at baseline, week 2 and week 4. This clone was observed a handful of times. Its antigen is not identified. The V end lost 6 bases, the J end lost 4 bases, and 6 bases lay between the germline ends. The CDR3 has 11 residues. In germline, CDR1 is LNHDA, CDR2 SQIVND (reference sequence).

The TCR originated in a woman in her forties or fifties with renal cell carcinoma. The material was blood, obtained from a patient whose treatment included radiotherapy and nephrectomy. The chain uses TRBV19 and TRBJ1-2, with D hard to call. The CDR3 reads CASRRAYGYTF. For the CDR3, the DNA is TGTGCCAGTAGGAGGGCCTATGGCTACACCTTC. Using reference TRBV19 and TRBJ1-2 for the parts outside the CDR3, the full variable domain is DGGITQSPKYLFRKEGQNVTLSCEQNLNHDAMYWYRQDPGQGLRLIYYSQIVNDFQKGDIAEGYSVSREKKESFPLTVTSAQKNPTAFYLCASRRAYGYTFGSGTRLTVV.